This TCR beta chain came from a study of human T cells and chemical hapten exposure. For the library, individual cDNA molecules each received unique molecular identifiers. In the original workflow: Between about 23,224 and 700,000 TCRs appeared in each sample, and the median stood at 95,638. One entry per CDR3 protein, called by TCRdb with MiXCR from the RACE reads. The authors' filters were not applied to this entry. Found here are 45,000 to 60,000 distinct CDR3 sequences, 9.4% of them singletons; the top ten hold 11% to 15%. Stated time point: pre-sensitization, week 0. Documented treatment: therapeutic diphenylcyclopropenone sensitization with weekly scalp DPC. Donation of samples came from alopecia patients who were 18 to 70 years old and suitable for DPC. This clonotype was recorded at least ten times. This clonotype originated in a woman aged 40 to 50 with alopecia areata. Some clones in this sample may be carry-over from other donors' samples. Specimen: whole blood, collected in connection with sensitization to the hapten diphenylcyclopropenone (DPC).

The CDR3 region is CASSGSVDEKLFF. As DNA, the CDR3 is TGTGCCAGCAGTGGATCAGTGGATGAAAAACTGTTTTTT. This chain joins TRBV6-1 and TRBJ1-4; D uncertain. The germline CDR1 and CDR2 sequences are MNHNS and SASEGT. The CDR3 covers 13 residues. The ends were cut back, 4 bases at V and 6 bases at J, with 9 bases in the middle.